A selection of T cell receptor beta chains follows, all from one sample in a study of T cell repertoires in cytomegalovirus infection. Each CDR3 protein gets one entry after TCRdb re-called the reads with MiXCR. The table shows some 320,000 distinct CDR3 sequences, with roughly 28% occurring only once. These receptors are not linked to any known antigen. Source: cultured PBMCs, taken from culture after CMV antigen stimulation. Receptor source: a human donor in good health (CMV status not recorded). Some clones in this sample may be carry-over from other donors' samples. Each CDR3 is given without its conserved first and last residue. Each record gives: CDR3 protein, J gene, D gene, V gene. D genes are given only for firm matches.

CDR3aa: ASSPNRQGASEQY
j_gene: TRBJ2-7
d_gene: TRBD1
v_gene: TRBV6-5

CDR3aa: ASSPRKYTGRGTGELF
j_gene: TRBJ2-2
d_gene: NA
v_gene: TRBV4-1

CDR3aa: ACTGTAYTGELF
j_gene: TRBJ2-2
d_gene: TRBD1
v_gene: TRBV19

CDR3aa: AISGDRGIRLAGYSTDTQY
j_gene: TRBJ2-3
d_gene: NA
v_gene: TRBV10-3

CDR3aa: ASRDSGQETQY
j_gene: TRBJ2-5
d_gene: TRBD1
v_gene: TRBV7-2

CDR3aa: ASSLAQGPGGEGYDTQY
j_gene: TRBJ2-3
d_gene: NA
v_gene: TRBV7-6

CDR3aa: ASSPFLPGELF
j_gene: TRBJ2-2
d_gene: NA
v_gene: TRBV28

CDR3aa: ASSQRLSLYTEAF
j_gene: TRBJ1-1
d_gene: NA
v_gene: TRBV4-2

CDR3aa: ASSLGVLPYEQY
j_gene: TRBJ2-7
d_gene: NA
v_gene: TRBV7-6

CDR3aa: ASSPMTSGGYNEQF
j_gene: TRBJ2-1
d_gene: TRBD2
v_gene: TRBV7-6

CDR3aa: ASSLGDSGANVLT
j_gene: TRBJ2-6
d_gene: NA
v_gene: TRBV7-3

CDR3aa: ASSQAFVAGVAKNIQY
j_gene: TRBJ2-4
d_gene: TRBD2
v_gene: TRBV4-1

CDR3aa: ASTIKGFGLHNYGYT
j_gene: TRBJ1-2
d_gene: NA
v_gene: TRBV19

CDR3aa: ASSFLQAGAHEQY
j_gene: TRBJ2-7
d_gene: TRBD2
v_gene: TRBV28

CDR3aa: ASSQGPVYTGELF
j_gene: TRBJ2-2
d_gene: NA
v_gene: TRBV4-1

CDR3aa: ASSPPGQGAGNTIY
j_gene: TRBJ1-3
d_gene: TRBD1
v_gene: TRBV18

CDR3aa: AISDNPKGQPQH
j_gene: TRBJ1-5
d_gene: NA
v_gene: TRBV10-3

CDR3aa: SAGGLGGRYEQY
j_gene: TRBJ2-7
d_gene: TRBD2
v_gene: TRBV20-1

CDR3aa: ASSPSAGAYEQY
j_gene: TRBJ2-7
d_gene: NA
v_gene: TRBV7-9

CDR3aa: ASTPARGGYT
j_gene: TRBJ1-2
d_gene: NA
v_gene: TRBV3-1

CDR3aa: ASSFSTGGGEQY
j_gene: TRBJ2-7
d_gene: TRBD1
v_gene: TRBV6-5

CDR3aa: ASRRLDRVAYNEQF
j_gene: TRBJ2-1
d_gene: TRBD1
v_gene: TRBV6-1

CDR3aa: SAIRDRGLVSGYT
j_gene: TRBJ1-2
d_gene: TRBD1
v_gene: TRBV20-1

CDR3aa: ASGGRVGYGYT
j_gene: TRBJ1-2
d_gene: NA
v_gene: TRBV5-4

CDR3aa: ASTELANQPQH
j_gene: TRBJ1-5
d_gene: NA
v_gene: TRBV2

CDR3aa: ASSLGVGRADYEQF
j_gene: TRBJ2-1
d_gene: TRBD2
v_gene: TRBV7-6

CDR3aa: ASSRTSGGEETQY
j_gene: TRBJ2-5
d_gene: TRBD2
v_gene: TRBV5-6

CDR3aa: ASSHLQGLAGGSSYNEQF
j_gene: TRBJ2-1
d_gene: TRBD2
v_gene: TRBV14

CDR3aa: ASSQGQYTEAF
j_gene: TRBJ1-1
d_gene: NA
v_gene: TRBV3-1

CDR3aa: ATWGTLSKNIQY
j_gene: TRBJ2-4
d_gene: NA
v_gene: TRBV27

CDR3aa: ATSDPGQGLNTGELF
j_gene: TRBJ2-2
d_gene: TRBD1
v_gene: TRBV24-1

CDR3aa: ASSPMEGATTEAF
j_gene: TRBJ1-1
d_gene: TRBD1
v_gene: TRBV7-8

CDR3aa: ASTTGDEQF
j_gene: TRBJ2-1
d_gene: NA
v_gene: TRBV7-2

CDR3aa: ASRVRETQY
j_gene: TRBJ2-5
d_gene: NA
v_gene: TRBV28

CDR3aa: ASSLGTTGEQY
j_gene: TRBJ2-7
d_gene: NA
v_gene: TRBV7-8

CDR3aa: ASSVEGGRDPADTQY
j_gene: TRBJ2-3
d_gene: TRBD2
v_gene: TRBV9

CDR3aa: ASSSSRGETQY
j_gene: TRBJ2-5
d_gene: TRBD1
v_gene: TRBV6-5

CDR3aa: ASSTSLSNRGLVDEQF
j_gene: TRBJ2-1
d_gene: TRBD1
v_gene: TRBV7-8

CDR3aa: ASSFDGFGDEQY
j_gene: TRBJ2-7
d_gene: NA
v_gene: TRBV7-2

CDR3aa: ASSFENSPLH
j_gene: TRBJ1-6
d_gene: NA
v_gene: TRBV28

CDR3aa: SARDGLADYEQY
j_gene: TRBJ2-7
d_gene: NA
v_gene: TRBV20-1

CDR3aa: ASSLALSYNEQF
j_gene: TRBJ2-1
d_gene: NA
v_gene: TRBV7-2

CDR3aa: ATADSGQANYGYT
j_gene: TRBJ1-2
d_gene: TRBD1
v_gene: TRBV24-1

CDR3aa: ASSEVGVRGEKLF
j_gene: TRBJ1-4
d_gene: NA
v_gene: TRBV6-1

CDR3aa: ASYEGRYTEAF
j_gene: TRBJ1-1
d_gene: NA
v_gene: TRBV6-2/TRBV6-3

CDR3aa: SARVNGRNTEAF
j_gene: TRBJ1-1
d_gene: NA
v_gene: TRBV20-1

CDR3aa: ASSAGTSGGGNEQF
j_gene: TRBJ2-1
d_gene: TRBD2
v_gene: TRBV7-9

CDR3aa: ASAVKDNEQF
j_gene: TRBJ2-1
d_gene: NA
v_gene: TRBV19

CDR3aa: ASSLPGTGGIGIVSNQPQH
j_gene: TRBJ1-5
d_gene: TRBD1
v_gene: TRBV7-2

CDR3aa: ASSLAPGPDQPQH
j_gene: TRBJ1-5
d_gene: NA
v_gene: TRBV5-1

CDR3aa: ASSISRNEQF
j_gene: TRBJ2-1
d_gene: NA
v_gene: TRBV12-3/TRBV12-4

CDR3aa: ASSSITGQGNEKLF
j_gene: TRBJ1-4
d_gene: TRBD1
v_gene: TRBV27

CDR3aa: ASMGQGGLSVIVNEQF
j_gene: TRBJ2-1
d_gene: NA
v_gene: TRBV23-1